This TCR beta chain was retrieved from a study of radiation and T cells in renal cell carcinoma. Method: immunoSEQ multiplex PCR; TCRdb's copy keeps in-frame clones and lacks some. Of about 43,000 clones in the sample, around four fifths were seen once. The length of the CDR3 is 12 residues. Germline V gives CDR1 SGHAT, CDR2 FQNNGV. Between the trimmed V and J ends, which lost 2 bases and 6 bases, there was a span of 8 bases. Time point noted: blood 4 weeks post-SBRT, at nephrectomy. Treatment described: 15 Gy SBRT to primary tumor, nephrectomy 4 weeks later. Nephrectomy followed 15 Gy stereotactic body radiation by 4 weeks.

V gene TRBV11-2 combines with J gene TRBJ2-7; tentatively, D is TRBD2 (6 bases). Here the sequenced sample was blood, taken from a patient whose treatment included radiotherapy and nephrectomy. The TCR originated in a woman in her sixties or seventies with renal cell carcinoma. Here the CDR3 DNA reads TGTGCCAGCAGCTTAAGGAGGGTCGAGCAGTACTTC. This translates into CASSLRRVEQYF.